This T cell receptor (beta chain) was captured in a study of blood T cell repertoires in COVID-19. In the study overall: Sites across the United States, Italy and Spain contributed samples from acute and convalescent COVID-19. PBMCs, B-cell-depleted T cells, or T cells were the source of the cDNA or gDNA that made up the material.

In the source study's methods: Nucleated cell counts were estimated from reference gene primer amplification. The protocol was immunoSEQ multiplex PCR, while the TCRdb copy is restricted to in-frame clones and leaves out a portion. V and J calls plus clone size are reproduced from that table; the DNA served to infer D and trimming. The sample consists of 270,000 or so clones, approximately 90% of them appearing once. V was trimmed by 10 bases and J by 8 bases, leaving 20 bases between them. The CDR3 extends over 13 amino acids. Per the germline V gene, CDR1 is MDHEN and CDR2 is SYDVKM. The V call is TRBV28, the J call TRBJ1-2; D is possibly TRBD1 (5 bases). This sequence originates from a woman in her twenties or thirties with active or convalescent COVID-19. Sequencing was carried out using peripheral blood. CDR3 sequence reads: CATLGDAPGGYTF. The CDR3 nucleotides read TGTGCCACGTTAGGGGATGCCCCAGGAGGCTACACCTTC.